The source of this TCR beta chain is a study of blood T cell repertoires in COVID-19. Looking at the study overall: Researchers got acute and convalescent COVID-19 samples from the United States, Italy and Spain. Sources were T cells, B-cell-depleted T cells, or PBMCs; the material itself was cDNA or gDNA.

Original data processing: From reference gene primer amplification, estimates of nucleated cell counts were derived. Clones were sequenced by immunoSEQ multiplex PCR, and TCRdb holds only the in-frame ones, with some missing. D and trimming were read from the DNA, whereas the V and J calls and clone size are those reported in that table. The sample lists some 120,000 clones; over 80% were seen once. Trimming took 0 bases from V and 6 from J; bases not matched to a gene: 9. The germline V gene has CDR1 SGHRS and CDR2 YFSETQ. CDR3 size: 17 residues. The receptor's source is a man aged 30-40 years with acute or convalescent COVID-19. Sequences were obtained from peripheral blood. The chain carries TRBV5-1 and TRBJ1-2; 12 bases map to TRBD1. The CDR3 region has the DNA TGCGCCAGCAGCTTGGAGGGACAGGGGGCGGAAAGTAATGGCTACACCTTC. Its translation is CASSLEGQGAESNGYTF. The variable domain in full, with the rest retrieved from reference TRBV5-1 and TRBJ1-2, is KAGVTQTPRYLIKTRGQQVTLSCSPISGHRSVSWYQQTPGQGLQFLFEYFSETQRNKGNFPGRFSGRQFSNSRSEMNVSTLELGDSALYLCASSLEGQGAESNGYTFGSGTRLTVV.